These 20 T cell receptor beta chains came from one sample sequenced in a study of cytomegalovirus exposure and HLA in healthy donors. The PCR contained 60 Vbeta and 13 Jbeta primers. Assay used: immunoSEQ multiplex PCR; TCRdb lists only in-frame clones, some missing. This table holds roughly 120,000 clones. Specimen: PBMCs. The receptors were sampled from a man between 18 and 35 years old in good health and CMV-seronegative.

This chain links TRBV6-5 with TRBJ1-1, with 7 bases matching TRBD1. Trimming cost V 5 bases and J 0 bases; bases outside gene matches: 6. This CDR3 has 15 amino acids. The germline V gene encodes CDR1 MNHEY and CDR2 SVGAGI. The CDR3 loop is CASSLWDSMNTEAFF. The CDR3 coding sequence is TGTGCCAGCAGTCTTTGGGACAGCATGAACACTGAAGCTTTCTTT.

The chain combines TRBV7-2 with TRBJ2-1; TRBD2 aligns across 16 bases. After removal of 5 bases from V and 7 bases from J, the junction contained 5 bases not matched to a gene. From germline, CDR1 is SGHTA and CDR2 FQGNSA. The CDR3 spans 16 residues. The CDR3 loop reads CASSPPGLAGGNEQFF. As DNA, the CDR3 is TGTGCCAGCAGCCCCCCGGGACTAGCGGGGGGGAATGAGCAGTTCTTC. Filled out from reference TRBV7-2 and TRBJ2-1, the complete variable domain reads GAGVSQSPSNKVTEKGKDVELRCDPISGHTALYWYRQSLGQGLEFLIYFQGNSAPDKSGLPSDRFSAERTGGSVSTLTIQRTQQEDSAVYLCASSPPGLAGGNEQFFGPGTRLTVL.

The rearrangement links TRBV7-2 to TRBJ1-2; TRBD1 agrees at 7 bases. With 2 bases clipped from V and 8 bases from J, the junction kept 14 bases outside the gene matches. Germline values: CDR1 SGHTA, CDR2 FQGNSA. The length of the CDR3 is 16 residues. Here the CDR3 reads CASSLRIRGQLGGYTF. The CDR3 DNA is TGTGCCAGCAGCTTAAGGATTAGGGGACAGTTGGGAGGCTACACCTTC.

The rearrangement links TRBV10-3 to TRBJ2-2; 7 positions match TRBD2. Germline V gene lookup returns CDR1 ENHRY and CDR2 SYGVKD. CDR3 length: 17 residues. The ends lost 0 bases at V and 5 bases at J; junction bases unmatched: 9. The CDR3 sequence is CAISESGSGLETGELFF. The CDR3 region has the DNA TGTGCCATCAGTGAGTCCGGTAGCGGGCTGGAGACCGGGGAGCTGTTTTTT.

V gene TRBV18 combines with J gene TRBJ1-1; weak D call: TRBD1 (5 bases). The CDR3 covers 14 residues. Germline V gene lookup returns CDR1 KGHSH and CDR2 LQKENI. The germline V and J ends were trimmed by 3 bases and 5 bases, with 13 bases remaining between them. The CDR3, as DNA: TGTGCCAGCTCACCCGGGTCAGGGAGGACTGAAGCTTTCTTT. Encoded protein: CASSPGSGRTEAFF.

The chain is built from TRBV28 and TRBJ2-1, with 10 positions matching TRBD2. V dropped 3 bases and J dropped 8; count of bases not matched to a gene: 7. This CDR3 comprises 15 residues. Germline-derived CDR1 and CDR2 are MDHEN and SYDVKM. This chain's CDR3 is CASSFSGRSFDEQFF. The CDR3 region has the DNA TGTGCCAGCAGTTTTAGCGGGAGGAGTTTCGATGAGCAGTTCTTC.

The chain carries TRBV5-8 and TRBJ1-4; perhaps TRBD1 as D (6 bases). This CDR3 comprises 14 residues. The germline V gene encodes CDR1 SGHTS and CDR2 YDEGEE. Trimming stripped 2 bases from V and 5 bases from J, with 10 bases between. The CDR3 DNA follows: TGTGCCAGCAGCTTAGGGGGTGTAAATGAAAAACTGTTTTTT. This sequence encodes CASSLGGVNEKLFF.

This chain links TRBV28 with TRBJ2-3, with D tentatively TRBD2 (6 bases). V was pared by 4 bases and J by 4 bases, with 12 bases between. Looked up from germline, CDR1 is MDHEN and CDR2 is SYDVKM. The CDR3 runs to 14 residues. The CDR3 region is CASSSGGSSDTQYF. The CDR3 nucleotides are TGTGCCAGCAGTTCTGGGGGGAGTTCAGATACGCAGTATTTT.

This sequence joins TRBV6-1 and TRBJ1-4; 7 bases are a match to TRBD1. Germline trimming cut 7 bases from V and 11 bases from J; bases unmatched to any gene: 13. The CDR3 runs 14 residues. CDR1 is MNHNS, CDR2 SASEGT, per germline. Written as DNA, the CDR3 is TGTGCCAGCATGGGGGACAGAATTAATGGGAAACTGTTTTTT. Residues: CASMGDRINGKLFF.

The rearrangement links TRBV13 to TRBJ2-2; 9 bases line up with TRBD1. CDR1 is PRHDT, CDR2 FYEKMQ, per germline (reference sequence). The CDR3 totals 17 residues. V was clipped by 5 bases and J by 6 bases; unmatched bases: 13. For the CDR3, the DNA is TGTGCCAGCAGCACCGCTACAGGGGGCGAGTTTTCCGGGGAGCTGTTTTTT. The encoded protein is CASSTATGGEFSGELFF. Together with reference TRBV13 and TRBJ2-2, the CDR3 gives the full variable domain: AAGVIQSPRHLIKEKRETATLKCYPIPRHDTVYWYQQGPGQDPQFLISFYEKMQSDKGSIPDRFSAQQFSDYHSELNMSSLELGDSALYFCASSTATGGEFSGELFFGEGSRLTVL.

The chain carries TRBV19 and TRBJ2-3; 10 bases map to TRBD2. With V trimmed by 8 bases and J by 6 bases, 8 bases remained unmatched. The germline V gene encodes CDR1 LNHDA and CDR2 SQIVND (reference sequence). The length of the CDR3 is 14 residues. CDR3: CASRFSGRTDTQYF. DNA of the CDR3: TGTGCCAGTCGATTTAGCGGGAGGACGGATACGCAGTATTTT.

The V gene is TRBV11-2, the J gene TRBJ1-4, with D maybe TRBD1 (6 bases). CDR1 and CDR2 (germline): SGHAT, FQNNGV. The CDR3 consists of 16 residues. With 5 bases removed from V and 0 bases from J, the gap between germline ends came to 13 bases. DNA for the CDR3: TGTGCCAGCAGCCCAAGACAGGTGGCAACTAATGAAAAACTGTTTTTT. It codes for CASSPRQVATNEKLFF.

V is TRBV27 and J is TRBJ2-5; TRBD2 matches at 8 bases. The CDR3 spans 14 residues. V lost 5 bases, J lost 11 bases, and 13 bases stayed unmatched. From germline, CDR1 is MNHEY and CDR2 SMNVEV (reference sequence). In DNA, the CDR3 is TGTGCCAGCAGTCCCCTGAGCGGGAGCAGGGAGCAGTACTTC. As protein: CASSPLSGSREQYF.

This rearrangement joins TRBV19 to TRBJ2-6, with 10 bases that match TRBD1. In germline, CDR1 is LNHDA, CDR2 SQIVND (reference sequence). After removal of 10 bases from V and 7 bases from J, the junction contained 13 bases not matched to a gene. The CDR3 has 16 amino acids. CDR3 sequence: CATAGTGVGAANVLTF. In DNA form, the CDR3 reads TGTGCCACAGCCGGGACAGGGGTAGGTGCTGCCAACGTCCTGACTTTC.

The rearrangement uses TRBV5-6 and TRBJ1-2, with TRBD1 matching 7 bases. The ends lost 0 bases at V and 4 bases at J; junction bases unmatched: 6. Germline CDR1 and CDR2: SGHDT and YYEEEE. The CDR3 has 15 residues. The CDR3 here is CASSLGAGGGYGYTF. The DNA of the CDR3 is TGTGCCAGCAGCTTGGGGGCAGGGGGAGGCTATGGCTACACCTTC.

The CDR3 bases are TGTGCCAGCAGTGAGCCGGGACAGGAGGGGGGCAACAATGAAAAACTGTTTTTT. Protein product: CASSEPGQEGGNNEKLFF. The V gene is TRBV2, the J gene TRBJ1-4, with TRBD1 matching 8 bases. The CDR3 sequence is 18 residues long. Germline V lookup: CDR1 SNHLY, CDR2 FYNNEI. V was clipped by 3 bases and J by 5 bases; unmatched bases: 14.

This CDR3 is CAWSLLSGTADSPLHF. DNA for the CDR3: TGTGCCTGGAGTCTATTATCTGGGACAGCCGATTCACCCCTCCACTTT. The gene calls are TRBV30 and TRBJ1-6; 7 nucleotides agree with TRBD1. Germline V gene lookup returns CDR1 GTSNPN and CDR2 SVGIG (reference sequence). Trimming removed 2 bases from V and 8 bases from J; junction bases left unmatched: 12. The length of the CDR3 is 16 residues.

The rearrangement uses TRBV6-1 and TRBJ1-2; D is possibly TRBD1 (5 bases). CDR3 length: 14 residues. Germline lookup yields CDR1 MNHNS and CDR2 SASEGT. V was trimmed by 7 bases and J by 0 bases, leaving 12 bases between them. The CDR3 DNA reads TGTGCCAGCATTCAGACAGTTACTAACTATGGCTACACCTTC. It codes for CASIQTVTNYGYTF.

V is TRBV5-1 and J is TRBJ2-3, with a tentative D call TRBD1 (6 bases). The germline V and J ends were trimmed by 4 bases and 0 bases, with 15 bases remaining between them. The CDR3 extends over 16 amino acids. CDR1 SGHRS and CDR2 YFSETQ come from the germline V gene. CDR3 sequence: CASSPIPTGSTDTQYF. CDR3 sequence (DNA): TGCGCCAGCAGCCCAATCCCGACAGGAAGCACAGATACGCAGTATTTT.

The V gene is TRBV4-1, the J gene TRBJ2-7; 7 positions agree with TRBD2. This CDR3 contains 16 residues. Germline-derived CDR1 and CDR2 are MGHRA and YSYEKL. The V and J ends lost 2 bases and 2 bases, in that order; junction bases with no gene match: 9. The CDR3 protein is CASSQILGGSAYEQYF. In nucleotides, the CDR3 is TGCGCCAGCAGCCAAATCCTCGGGGGGTCCGCCTACGAGCAGTACTTC.